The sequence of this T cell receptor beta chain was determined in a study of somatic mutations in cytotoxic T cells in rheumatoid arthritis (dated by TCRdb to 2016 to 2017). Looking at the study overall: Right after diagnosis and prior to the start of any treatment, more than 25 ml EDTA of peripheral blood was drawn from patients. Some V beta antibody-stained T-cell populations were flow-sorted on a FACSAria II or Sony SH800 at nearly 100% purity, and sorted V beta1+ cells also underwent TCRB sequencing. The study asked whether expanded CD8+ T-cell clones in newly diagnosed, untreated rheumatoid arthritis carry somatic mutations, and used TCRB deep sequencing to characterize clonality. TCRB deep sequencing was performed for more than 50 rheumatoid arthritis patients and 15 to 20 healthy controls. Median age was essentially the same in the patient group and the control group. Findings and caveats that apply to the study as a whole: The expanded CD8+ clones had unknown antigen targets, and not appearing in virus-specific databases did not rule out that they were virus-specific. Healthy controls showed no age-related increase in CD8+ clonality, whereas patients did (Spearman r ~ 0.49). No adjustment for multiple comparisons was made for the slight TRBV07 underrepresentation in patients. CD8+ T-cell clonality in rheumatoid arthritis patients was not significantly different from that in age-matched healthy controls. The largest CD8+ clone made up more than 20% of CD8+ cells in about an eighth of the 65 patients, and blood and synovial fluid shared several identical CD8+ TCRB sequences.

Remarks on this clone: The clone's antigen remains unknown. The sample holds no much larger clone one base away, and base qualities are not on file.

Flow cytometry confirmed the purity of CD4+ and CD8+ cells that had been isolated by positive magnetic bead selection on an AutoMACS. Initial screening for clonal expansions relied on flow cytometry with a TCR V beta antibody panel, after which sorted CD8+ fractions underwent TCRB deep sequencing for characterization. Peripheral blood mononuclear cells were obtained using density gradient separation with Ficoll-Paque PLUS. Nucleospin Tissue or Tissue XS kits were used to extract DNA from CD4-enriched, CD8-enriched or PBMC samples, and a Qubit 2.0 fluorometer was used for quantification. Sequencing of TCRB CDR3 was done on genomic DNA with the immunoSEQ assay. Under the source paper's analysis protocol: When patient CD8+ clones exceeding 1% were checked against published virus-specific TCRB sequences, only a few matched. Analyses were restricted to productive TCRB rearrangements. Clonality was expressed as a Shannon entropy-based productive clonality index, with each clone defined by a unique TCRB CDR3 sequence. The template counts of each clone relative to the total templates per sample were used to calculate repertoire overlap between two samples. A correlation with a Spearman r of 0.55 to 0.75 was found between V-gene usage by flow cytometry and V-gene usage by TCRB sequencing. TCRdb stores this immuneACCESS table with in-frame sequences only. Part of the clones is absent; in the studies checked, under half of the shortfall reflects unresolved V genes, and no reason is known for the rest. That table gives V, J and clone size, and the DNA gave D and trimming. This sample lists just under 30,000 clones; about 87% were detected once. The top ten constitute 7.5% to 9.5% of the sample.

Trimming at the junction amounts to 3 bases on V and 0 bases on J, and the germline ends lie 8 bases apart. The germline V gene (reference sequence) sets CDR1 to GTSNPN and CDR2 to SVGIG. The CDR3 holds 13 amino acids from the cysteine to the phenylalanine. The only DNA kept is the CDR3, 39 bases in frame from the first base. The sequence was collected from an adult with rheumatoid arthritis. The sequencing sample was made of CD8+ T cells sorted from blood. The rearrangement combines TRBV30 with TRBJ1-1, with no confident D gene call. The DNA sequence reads TGTGCCTGGAGAATAAACATGAACACTGAAGCTTTCTTT. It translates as CAWRINMNTEAFF.